A single sample gave rise to the 10 T cell receptor beta chains below, sequenced in a study of blood T cell repertoires in COVID-19. TCRdb's table, derived via immunoSEQ multiplex PCR, lists solely in-frame clones and lacks some. Of 55,000 or so clones listed, 60% to 85% are singletons. Sequenced input: peripheral blood. These receptors were obtained from a man aged 60-69 years with acute or convalescent COVID-19.

V is TRBV9 and J is TRBJ1-3; maybe TRBD1 (5 bases). The CDR3 loop spans 17 amino acids. Between the trimmed V and J ends, which lost 0 bases and 2 bases, there was a span of 15 bases. Germline-derived CDR1 and CDR2 are SGDLS and YYNGEE. The CDR3 DNA follows: TGTGCCAGCAGCGTAGCTCCCAGGGAGGGAACTGGAAACACCATATATTTT. Protein product: CASSVAPREGTGNTIYF. Full variable domain (outside the CDR3, taken from reference TRBV9 and TRBJ1-3): DSGVTQTPKHLITATGQRVTLRCSPRSGDLSVYWYQQSLDQGLQFLIQYYNGEERAKGNILERFSAQQFPDLHSELNLSSLELGDSALYFCASSVAPREGTGNTIYFGEGSWLTVV.

CDR3 sequence: CASSVFRGDYGYTF. The CDR3 DNA is TGTGCCAGCAGCGTTTTCCGGGGGGACTATGGCTACACCTTC. The V gene is TRBV5-4, the J gene TRBJ1-2; a weak D match, TRBD1 (5 bases). The CDR3 sequence is 14 residues long. V lost 4 bases, J lost 3 bases, and 13 bases lay in between. Per germline, CDR1 SGHNT and CDR2 YYREEE (reference sequence).

The sample holds a few counts of this clone. This chain joins TRBV5-6 and TRBJ2-3; D is possibly TRBD1 (5 bases). V was cut by 3 bases and J by 9 bases, with 17 bases left in between. CDR3 length: 14 amino acids. Germline CDR1 SGHDT, CDR2 YYEEEE. CDR3 nucleotides: TGTGCCAGCAGCTCTAACCAAGGGGCAGGCACGCAGTATTTT. Residues: CASSSNQGAGTQYF.

Turning to this clone: Other DNA sequences of this sample code for an identical CDR3. The V call is TRBV7-9, the J call TRBJ1-1, with D possibly TRBD1 on 5 matching bases. CDR1 is SEHNR, CDR2 FQNEAQ, per germline (reference sequence). Trimming removed 2 bases from V and 4 bases from J, with 8 bases in between. The CDR3 runs 13 residues. DNA for the CDR3: TGTGCCAGCAGCTTACAGGGAGGCACTGAAGCTTTCTTT. It codes for CASSLQGGTEAFF.

This sequence joins TRBV7-3 and TRBJ2-2; the D gene is possibly TRBD2 (5 bases). The V and J ends lost 1 base and 4 bases respectively, with 16 bases between them. From germline, CDR1 is SGHTA and CDR2 FQGTGA. The CDR3 has 17 amino acids. The CDR3 here is CASSLIGNRVGTGELFF. In DNA form, the CDR3 reads TGTGCCAGCAGCTTAATCGGGAATCGCGTAGGCACCGGGGAGCTGTTTTTT.

The chain uses TRBV7-8 and TRBJ1-2; maybe TRBD1 (5 bases). The CDR3 totals 14 residues. Trimming took off 1 base at V and 8 bases at J, with 14 bases between the two ends. Germline CDR1 SGHVS, CDR2 FQNEAQ. The CDR3 coding sequence is TGTGCCAGCAGCTTAGATGGCAGGGTGGACGGCTACACCTTC. Translated: CASSLDGRVDGYTF.

This sequence joins TRBV27 and TRBJ1-2; a possible D gene is TRBD1 (5 bases). Per the germline V gene, CDR1 is MNHEY and CDR2 is SMNVEV (reference sequence). This CDR3 contains 15 residues. The V gene lost 0 bases and the J gene lost 4 bases, with 12 bases spanning the gap. The CDR3, as DNA: TGTGCCAGCAGTTTATCGGCGGGGGGGGGCTATGGCTACACCTTC. This translates into CASSLSAGGGYGYTF.

V gene TRBV19 combines with J gene TRBJ1-1, with 8 positions matching TRBD1. CDR1 and CDR2 from the germline V gene are LNHDA and SQIVND (reference sequence). J was trimmed by 5 bases and V by 4 bases; bases with no gene match: 6. The CDR3 extends over 14 amino acids. The CDR3 here is CASSTRTGLTEAFF. For the CDR3, the DNA is TGTGCCAGTAGTACCAGGACAGGGCTAACTGAAGCTTTCTTT.

The V call is TRBV5-8, the J call TRBJ2-3; no clear D. Trimming left V 3 bases short and J 0 bases short, with 11 bases between. Germline V gene data show CDR1 as SGHTS and CDR2 as YDEGEE. This CDR3 is 15 amino acids long. CDR3 protein: CASSSRGASTDTQYF. CDR3 coding DNA: TGTGCCAGCAGCTCCCGAGGCGCCAGCACAGATACGCAGTATTTT.

This chain uses TRBV2 with TRBJ1-5, with 9 bases fitting TRBD1. Germline values: CDR1 SNHLY, CDR2 FYNNEI. This CDR3 region has 15 residues. Trimming cost V 6 bases and J 3 bases; bases outside gene matches: 6. CDR3: CASSFRDRDNQPQHF. The CDR3 bases are TGTGCCAGCAGCTTCCGGGACAGGGACAATCAGCCCCAGCATTTT.